One and the same sample provided the 12 T cell receptor beta chains below, sequenced in a study of T cell changes during pregnancy in multiple sclerosis. Clones were read by immunoSEQ multiplex PCR, and TCRdb kept only the in-frame ones, dropping some. The repertoire holds some 56,000 clones, around 93% seen once, with approximately 0.6% in the top ten. Source: CD4+ T cells from peripheral blood mononuclear cells, taken after pregnancy. The receptors were sampled from a female donor with multiple sclerosis, enrolled in a pregnancy study.

This sequence joins TRBV7-2 and TRBJ1-1; D might be TRBD1 (5 bases). There are 13 residues in the CDR3. Trimming cost V 3 bases and J 3 bases, with 8 bases left between them. Germline assignment: CDR1 SGHTA and CDR2 FQGNSA. The CDR3 here is CASSFGHDTEAFF. The DNA of the CDR3 is TGTGCCAGCAGCTTCGGACACGACACTGAAGCTTTCTTT.

The chain recombines TRBV6-5 with TRBJ1-1; perhaps TRBD1 as D (5 bases). The germline gives CDR1 MNHEY, CDR2 SVGAGI. Trimming removed 4 bases at V and 11 bases at J, with 20 bases between. This CDR3 has 14 amino acids. CDR3 sequence reads: CASSSPGLLSRAFF. The CDR3 region has the DNA TGTGCCAGCAGTTCGCCGGGACTCCTAAGCAGGGCTTTCTTT.

The rearrangement joins TRBV7-2 to TRBJ1-5; 7 nucleotides align to TRBD1. The CDR3 is made up of 14 amino acids. Germline V gives CDR1 SGHTA, CDR2 FQGNSA. J was trimmed by 4 bases and V by 5 bases; bases with no gene match: 5. CDR3 loop: CASSVRGRNQPQHF. The DNA of the CDR3 is TGTGCCAGCAGCGTTAGGGGGCGGAATCAGCCCCAGCATTTT.

The CDR3 nucleotides are TGTGCCAGCAGCTTATCCGACAGGGAATCAGATACGCAGTATTTT. Its protein is CASSLSDRESDTQYF. The V and J genes are TRBV7-7 and TRBJ2-3; 7 bases fit TRBD1. V was pared by 2 bases and J by 4 bases, with 6 bases of the junction left unmatched. The CDR3 runs 15 residues. Germline CDR1 SSHAT, CDR2 FNYEAQ (reference sequence).

The chain's CDR3 is CASSQIKGAANEKLFF. For the CDR3, the DNA is TGCGCCAGCAGCCAAATTAAGGGGGCGGCTAATGAAAAACTGTTTTTT. V usage is TRBV4-3 and J usage is TRBJ1-4; 7 positions match TRBD1. The CDR3 totals 16 residues. V lost 2 bases, J lost 3 bases, and 6 bases stayed unmatched. The germline V gene encodes CDR1 LGHNA and CDR2 YSLEER.

The chain links TRBV19 to TRBJ2-3; 9 bases agree with TRBD1. Looked up from germline, CDR1 is LNHDA and CDR2 is SQIVND (reference sequence). This CDR3 region has 13 residues. Trimming cost V 11 bases and J 5 bases; bases outside gene matches: 8. In DNA form, the CDR3 reads TGTGCCGGCAGCCGGGACAGGGAAGATACGCAGTATTTT. Translated, it gives CAGSRDREDTQYF. Drawing the rest from reference TRBV19 and TRBJ2-3, the complete variable domain is DGGITQSPKYLFRKEGQNVTLSCEQNLNHDAMYWYRQDPGQGLRLIYYSQIVNDFQKGDIAEGYSVSREKKESFPLTVTSAQKNPTAFYLCAGSRDREDTQYFGPGTRLTVL.

This chain links TRBV19 with TRBJ2-3, with 8 bases lining up with TRBD2. Germline V gene sequence: CDR1 LNHDA, CDR2 SQIVND (reference sequence). Trimming took 4 bases from V and 0 from J; bases not matched to a gene: 6. This CDR3 is built from 16 residues. CDR3 in DNA: TGTGCCAGTAGTAAACGGGGGGGACCTAGCACAGATACGCAGTATTTT. This translates into CASSKRGGPSTDTQYF.

In this sample, this clone turned up once. The chain has TRBV5-4 and TRBJ1-2; possible D gene TRBD1, 5 bases. The V and J ends lost 0 bases and 3 bases respectively, with 9 bases between them. The CDR3 is 14 amino acids. Germline V gene sequence: CDR1 SGHNT, CDR2 YYREEE (reference sequence). The CDR3 protein is CASSLGGDDYGYTF. In nucleotides, the CDR3 is TGTGCCAGCAGCTTGGGGGGGGACGACTATGGCTACACCTTC.

The rearrangement uses TRBV19 and TRBJ1-6; 7 nucleotides align to TRBD1. This CDR3 is built from 14 residues. V lost 5 bases and J lost 9; bases outside the gene matches: 7. CDR1 and CDR2 (germline): LNHDA, SQIVND (reference sequence). In DNA, the CDR3 is TGTGCCAGTAGTCCTACAGGGGAGAGTTCACCCCTCCACTTT. Encoded protein: CASSPTGESSPLHF.

This sequence joins TRBV7-2 and TRBJ1-4; 7 bases agree with TRBD1. With V trimmed by 2 bases and J by 0 bases, 9 bases remained unmatched. Germline CDR1 is SGHTA and CDR2 is FQGNSA. The CDR3 has 18 residues. CDR3 in amino acids: CASSLFVRDRATNEKLFF. The CDR3 DNA sequence: TGTGCCAGCAGCTTATTTGTGAGGGACAGAGCAACTAATGAAAAACTGTTTTTT.

This chain links TRBV20-1 with TRBJ1-1; TRBD1 might be the D (5 bases). The CDR3 has 11 amino acids. Germline V gene data show CDR1 as DFQATT and CDR2 as SNEGSKA (reference sequence). V was clipped by 2 bases and J by 6 bases, with 7 bases between them. In DNA form, the CDR3 reads TGCAGTGCTAGAAGGGGCGCTGAAGCTTTCTTT. Translating it yields CSARRGAEAFF.

The chain has TRBV29-1 and TRBJ2-7; tentatively, D is TRBD2 (6 bases). Germline CDR1 is SQVTM and CDR2 is ANQGSEA. CDR3 size: 13 residues. The V end lost 3 bases, the J end lost 2 bases, and 11 bases lay between the germline ends. The CDR3 region has the DNA TGCAGCGTTGATGCAGCGGGCACCTACGAGCAGTACTTC. Amino acids: CSVDAAGTYEQYF.